This T cell receptor beta chain was sequenced in a study of T cell repertoires in cytomegalovirus infection. At the level of the study: Signatures in public TCR beta sequences pointed to both CMV infection and matching HLA type. Study-level results: HLA-C-restricted CMV clonotypes gave the most frequent clonotype in two of eight donors. Based on cumulative public TCR beta family frequency, carriers of CMV plus the relevant HLA were identified.

TCRdb re-called the reads through MiXCR, storing one row per CDR3 protein. Among around 270,000 distinct CDR3 sequences listed, roughly 10% were seen once. Germline V gene data show CDR1 as SGHTA and CDR2 as FQGNSA. Trimming took 6 bases from V and 3 from J; bases not matched to a gene: 3. The CDR3 spans 14 residues. At least ten counts were recorded for this clonotype. The antigen is not known. This chain connects TRBV7-2 to TRBJ2-1; 9 bases match TRBD1. The sample consisted of PBMCs. This clonotype originated in a human donor in good health (CMV status not recorded). Some clones in this sample may be carry-over from other donors' samples. The CDR3 region is CASRGDRDYNEQFF. DNA for the CDR3: TGTGCCAGCAGGGGGGACAGGGACTACAATGAGCAGTTCTTC.